Here is one TCR beta chain with its context. Its antigen is not known. This CDR3 has 14 residues. Trimming removed 3 bases from V and 5 bases from J, with 13 bases in between. Germline loops: CDR1 SGHAT, CDR2 FQNNGV. Produced via immunoSEQ multiplex PCR; TCRdb's table is partial and in-frame only. The sample consists of about 100,000 clones, less than 90% of them appearing once. This record belongs to a study of graft-versus-host responses after intestinal transplantation. Across the whole study: Following induction with anti-thymocyte globulin, all recipients were given tacrolimus and steroids for two to four years.

This TCR was sampled from a human donor who received an intestinal transplant. The sample in question was unstimulated CD4+ T cells sorted from spleen or lymph node cells, obtained before intestinal transplant. V is TRBV11-2 and J is TRBJ2-5; the D call may be TRBD1 or TRBD2 (5 bases each). The CDR3 protein is CASSLAGSRETQYF. The CDR3 region has the DNA TGTGCCAGCAGCTTGGCAGGGAGTAGGGAGACCCAGTACTTC.